The sequence of this TCR beta chain was determined in a study of CD8+ T cells in alopecia areata. General study results and limits: For patients receiving tofacitinib, scalp clonality and expanded CD8+ clones among the top 100 significantly decreased.

In regard to this clone: Its antigen is not identified.

The authors extracted RNA and reverse transcribed it into cDNA as the sequencing template. The table came from immunoSEQ multiplex PCR; TCRdb's copy has only in-frame clones and leaves some out. The sample lists roughly 210,000 clones, around 43% occurring once. The length of the CDR3 is 16 residues. Unmatched junction bases numbered 11, after V lost 4 bases and J lost 3 bases. CDR1 and CDR2 from the germline V gene are SGHRS and YFSETQ. Noted treatment: oral pan-JAK inhibitor, 5-10 mg twice daily. Samples from alopecia areata patients were lesional scalp punch biopsies and peripheral blood. The origin of this receptor is a human donor with alopecia areata. The specimen comprised CD4+ T cells sorted from blood, sampled around week 37, from a patient treated with tofacitinib. The chain combines TRBV5-1 with TRBJ1-2; 8 bases match TRBD1. CDR3 sequence (DNA): TGCGCCAGCAGCGTGAACCCGACAGGGGCGGACTATGGCTACACCTTC. Translated: CASSVNPTGADYGYTF.